The text below deals with one T cell receptor (beta chain). In its sample, this clone was seen once. Its antigen specificity is not known. Base quality data are lacking; no much larger clone is found one base away. The entry originates in a study of control samples from healthy donors and cancer patients (TCRdb year 2020). Library preparation was by the immunoSEQ multiplex PCR assay. Imported from immuneACCESS, the table was reduced by TCRdb to in-frame sequences with V and J called. These copies leave out some clones; in studies compared against another copy, an unresolved V gene accounts for under half, and the cause of the remainder is not known. A total of roughly 120,000 clones appear in this sample, approximately 92% of them only once. About 1.1% of the sample is held by the ten biggest clonotypes. The sequencing sample was made of PBMCs. The clonotype comes from a woman between 45 and 60 years old with colorectal cancer.

The bases read TGTGCCAGCAGCTTTCTCCAGGGGTTTGAAGCTTTCTTT. This encodes CASSFLQGFEAFF. This sequence uses TRBV7-3 and TRBJ1-1; matching of 6 bases hints at TRBD1 as the D gene. Trimming removed 3 bases from V and 7 bases from J, leaving 12 bases between the germline ends. The CDR3 runs 13 amino acids, cysteine and phenylalanine included. The kept DNA is CDR3 alone, 39 bases in frame from the first base. CDR1 and CDR2, looked up from the germline V gene, are SGHTA and FQGTGA.